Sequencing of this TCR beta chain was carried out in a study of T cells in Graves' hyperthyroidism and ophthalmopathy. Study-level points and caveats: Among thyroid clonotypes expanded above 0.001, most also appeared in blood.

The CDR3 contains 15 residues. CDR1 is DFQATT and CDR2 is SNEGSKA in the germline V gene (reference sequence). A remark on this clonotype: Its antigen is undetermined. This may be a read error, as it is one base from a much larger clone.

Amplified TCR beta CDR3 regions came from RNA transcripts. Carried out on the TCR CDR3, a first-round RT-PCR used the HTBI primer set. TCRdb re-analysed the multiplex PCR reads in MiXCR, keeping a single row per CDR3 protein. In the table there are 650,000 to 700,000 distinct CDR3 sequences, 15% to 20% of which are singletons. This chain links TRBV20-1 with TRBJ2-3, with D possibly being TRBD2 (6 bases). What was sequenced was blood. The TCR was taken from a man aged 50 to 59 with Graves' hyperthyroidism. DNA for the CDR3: TGCAGTGCTAGAGATGTAGCGGTACTGACAGATACGCAGAATTTT. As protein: CSARDVAVLTDTQNF.